Shown below are 31 T cell receptor beta chains from a single sample sequenced in a study of patients and donors after allogeneic stem cell transplantation. TCRdb re-analysed the RT-PCR reads in MiXCR, keeping a single row per CDR3 protein. The sample yields some 87,000 distinct CDR3 sequences, roughly 48% seen once. Sequences were obtained from blood, either unsorted or a sorted T cell fraction (not recorded which). The receptors here all came from a human donor who was either an allogeneic HSCT recipient or a stem cell or donor lymphocyte infusion donor (not recorded which). It is not recorded whose cells these are; they may come from a transplant donor.

J is TRBJ2-7 and V is TRBV29-1; unclear D gene. The germline V gene encodes CDR1 SQVTM and CDR2 ANQGSEA. V lost 4 bases to trimming and J lost 7 bases, with 14 bases between them. This CDR3 spans 12 amino acids. The CDR3 DNA follows: TGCAGCGTTGTTCTACTCCCTGGGGAGCAGTACTTC. Translation: CSVVLLPGEQYF.

This clonotype has only a few counts. The J gene is TRBJ1-2, the V gene TRBV20-1, with D possibly matching TRBD1 (6 bases). CDR1 DFQATT and CDR2 SNEGSKA come from the germline V gene (reference sequence). There are 15 residues in the CDR3. The V and J ends lost 4 bases and 4 bases respectively, with 19 bases between them. The CDR3 sequence is CSANDRRGASYGYTF. CDR3 in DNA: TGCAGTGCTAACGACCGTCGGGGGGCGAGCTATGGCTACACCTTC.

This clonotype was picked up a small number of times. The V call is TRBV27, the J call TRBJ1-2; D unclear. Trimming removed 2 bases at V and 3 bases at J, with 13 bases between. The CDR3 consists of 15 residues. The V gene's germline CDR1 is MNHEY and CDR2 SMNVEV (reference sequence). CDR3 sequence reads: CASSLDWQSDYGYTF. The CDR3 DNA follows: TGTGCCAGCAGTTTAGACTGGCAGTCGGACTATGGCTACACCTTC.

This clonotype was seen a few times. This rearrangement joins TRBV4-3 to TRBJ1-2; possibly TRBD1 for D (5 bases). In germline, CDR1 is LGHNA, CDR2 YSLEER. The CDR3 covers 14 residues. Trimming left V 4 bases short and J 4 bases short, with 13 bases between. The CDR3 DNA sequence: TGCGCCAGCAGCCGGGACGGTGGTCCCTATGGCTACACCTTC. Translation gives CASSRDGGPYGYTF.

The CDR3 loop is CASMTRTGSQETQYF. In DNA form, the CDR3 reads TGTGCCAGCATGACAAGGACAGGGTCCCAAGAGACCCAGTACTTC. This chain joins TRBV28 and TRBJ2-5; 8 nucleotides agree with TRBD1. This CDR3 has 15 residues. Trimming at V came to 7 bases and at J to 1 base, leaving 8 bases not matched to a gene. The germline CDR1 and CDR2 sequences are MDHEN and SYDVKM.

The chain employs TRBV27 and TRBJ1-3; D remains ambiguous. Trimming pared 3 bases from V and 0 bases from J, leaving 3 bases between. The CDR3 sequence is 13 residues long. CDR1 and CDR2 (germline): MNHEY, SMNVEV (reference sequence). The CDR3 loop reads CASSLHSGNTIYF. In nucleotides, the CDR3 is TGTGCCAGCAGTTTGCACTCTGGAAACACCATATATTTT.

Of note for this clonotype: At one end the junction does not follow the germline gene, possibly because of a read error. The rearrangement links TRBV7-7 to TRBJ2-1; 10 bases map to TRBD2. The CDR3 runs to 15 residues. CDR1 SSHAT and CDR2 FNYEAQ come from the germline V gene (reference sequence). The DNA of the CDR3 is TGTGCTAGCAGCTTAGGTCCTAGCGGGAGCAATGAGCAGTTCTTC. As protein: CASSLGPSGSNEQFF.

V and J are TRBV29-1 and TRBJ1-4; 7 bases fit TRBD1. Germline V lookup: CDR1 SQVTM, CDR2 ANQGSEA. V was clipped by 7 bases and J by 3 bases; unmatched bases: 11. The CDR3 runs 15 residues. The CDR3 spells CSANQPGQPNEKLFF. CDR3 sequence (DNA): TGCAGCGCCAACCAACCGGGACAGCCTAATGAAAAACTGTTTTTT.

V and J are TRBV4-3 and TRBJ2-1; D is perhaps TRBD1 or TRBD2 (5 bases each). The germline V and J ends were trimmed by 2 bases and 6 bases, with 11 bases remaining between them. In germline, CDR1 is LGHNA, CDR2 YSLEER. The CDR3 covers 14 residues. The CDR3 DNA reads TGCGCCAGCAGCCAACGCTCGAGGGGCAATGAGCAGTTCTTC. As protein: CASSQRSRGNEQFF.

The chain is built from TRBV5-1 and TRBJ1-1; D remains unclear. V shed 5 bases and J shed 3 bases, with 5 bases lying between them. The V gene's germline CDR1 is SGHRS and CDR2 YFSETQ. The CDR3 has 11 residues. The CDR3 bases are TGCGCCAGCAGGGAGTACACTGAAGCTTTCTTT. This translates into CASREYTEAFF.

This clonotype appeared a few times. The chain carries TRBV12-3 or TRBV12-4 and TRBJ1-6; tentative D call: TRBD1 (5 bases). V lost 7 bases and J 6 bases, leaving 19 bases between the germline ends. This CDR3 is 16 amino acids long. CDR3 region: CASTEDKGYINSPLHF. CDR3 DNA sequence: TGTGCCAGCACCGAGGACAAAGGGTACATTAATTCACCCCTCCACTTT.

This rearrangement joins TRBV30 to TRBJ1-3, with TRBD1 matching 7 bases. CDR1 GTSNPN and CDR2 SVGIG come from the germline V gene (reference sequence). This CDR3 spans 15 amino acids. V shed 1 base and J 1 base; nucleotides not matched to a gene: 4. In nucleotides, the CDR3 is TGTGCCTGGAGTGCCCAGGGGGGATCTGGAAACACCATATATTTT. Translating it yields CAWSAQGGSGNTIYF.

The V call is TRBV9, the J call TRBJ1-2; maybe TRBD1 (5 bases). V lost 1 base to trimming and J lost 6 bases, with 16 bases between them. The CDR3 covers 15 residues. Germline-derived CDR1 and CDR2 are SGDLS and YYNGEE. CDR3 in DNA: TGTGCCAGCAGCGTAACACCATTGACAGAGAATGGCTACACCTTC. This encodes CASSVTPLTENGYTF.

The rearrangement links TRBV20-1 to TRBJ2-2; TRBD2 agrees at 13 bases. CDR1 is DFQATT and CDR2 is SNEGSKA in the germline V gene (reference sequence). The length of the CDR3 is 16 residues. V shed 6 bases, J shed 6 bases, and the junction held 10 bases outside the gene matches. CDR3 residues: CSALGLAGYLPGELFF. The CDR3 coding sequence is TGCAGTGCCCTGGGACTAGCGGGGTATTTACCCGGGGAGCTGTTTTTT.

V gene TRBV29-1 combines with J gene TRBJ2-7, with D perhaps matching TRBD1 (6 bases). CDR3 length equals 14 residues. The V gene lost 2 bases and the J gene lost 4 bases, with 15 bases spanning the gap. From germline, CDR1 is SQVTM and CDR2 ANQGSEA. The CDR3 region is CSVERQGHFYEQYF. Here the CDR3 DNA reads TGCAGCGTTGAACGGCAGGGACACTTTTACGAGCAGTACTTC.

The rearrangement joins TRBV12-3 or TRBV12-4 to TRBJ2-5; D assignment may be TRBD1 or TRBD2 (5 bases each). CDR3 length equals 14 residues. Trimming pared 3 bases from V and 4 bases from J, leaving 12 bases between. CDR3 in amino acids: CASSLGGQGETQYF. CDR3 nucleotides: TGTGCCAGCAGTTTGGGCGGGCAGGGAGAGACCCAGTACTTC.

The V and J genes are TRBV12-3 or TRBV12-4 and TRBJ1-5; no clear D. V lost 2 bases to trimming and J lost 6 bases, with 11 bases between them. CDR3 length equals 14 residues. The CDR3 nucleotides read TGTGCCAGCAGTTTAAACGGGTTGCGTCAGCCCCAGCATTTT. This translates into CASSLNGLRQPQHF.

In its sample, this clonotype was seen a few times. The CDR3 reads CSARLITGGNQPQHF. The CDR3 nucleotides read TGCAGTGCTAGACTGATAACAGGGGGCAATCAGCCCCAGCATTTT. The chain joins TRBV20-1 to TRBJ1-5, with 7 bases lining up with TRBD1. After removal of 2 bases from V and 2 bases from J, the junction contained 6 bases not matched to a gene. The CDR3 consists of 15 residues. The V gene's germline CDR1 is DFQATT and CDR2 SNEGSKA (reference sequence).

The chain is built from TRBV19 and TRBJ2-1; 8 bases agree with TRBD2. The CDR3 spans 17 residues. The germline V gene encodes CDR1 LNHDA and CDR2 SQIVND (reference sequence). Trimming removed 1 base from V and 6 bases from J; junction bases left unmatched: 11. For the CDR3, the DNA is TGTGCCAGTAGTATAGGAGCCGGAGCGGGAGCCTTCAATGAGCAGTTCTTC. Encoded protein: CASSIGAGAGAFNEQFF.

Only one count was recorded for this clonotype. The rearrangement links TRBV29-1 to TRBJ1-2; 9 bases are a match to TRBD1. The CDR3 totals 13 residues. From germline, CDR1 is SQVTM and CDR2 ANQGSEA. After removal of 6 bases from V and 8 bases from J, the junction contained 10 bases not matched to a gene. CDR3 amino acids: CSVGAGTGPGYTF. The CDR3, as DNA: TGCAGCGTGGGAGCTGGGACAGGGCCCGGCTACACCTTC. The full variable domain, completed using reference TRBV29-1 and TRBJ1-2, is SAVISQKPSRDICQRGTSLTIQCQVDSQVTMMFWYRQQPGQSLTLIATANQGSEATYESGFVIDKFPISRPNLTFSTLTVSNMSPEDSSIYLCSVGAGTGPGYTFGSGTRLTVV.

The chain couples TRBV28 to TRBJ2-5, with D maybe TRBD1 (5 bases). Looked up from germline, CDR1 is MDHEN and CDR2 is SYDVKM. The CDR3 consists of 13 residues. V was cut by 2 bases and J by 5 bases, with 9 bases left in between. The CDR3: CASSLQGIETQYF. The DNA for the CDR3 is TGTGCCAGCAGTTTACAGGGAATCGAGACCCAGTACTTC.

Of note for this clonotype: Since a much larger clone is just one base distant, this may be a read error. CDR3 in DNA: TGTGCCAGCAGCTTCCCTGGAAACACCATATATTTT. Amino acid sequence: CASSFPGNTIYF. The rearrangement uses TRBV7-2 and TRBJ1-3; D gene unclear. Germline assignment: CDR1 SGHTA and CDR2 FQGNSA. Deletions cut 3 bases from V and 2 bases from J, with 2 bases between. This CDR3 comprises 12 residues.

This clonotype turned up a few times. This chain joins TRBV7-9 and TRBJ1-2, with D possibly being TRBD1 (5 bases). The germline V gene encodes CDR1 SEHNR and CDR2 FQNEAQ (reference sequence). Trimming stripped 1 base from V and 1 base from J, with 13 bases between. CDR3 length equals 16 residues. CDR3 DNA: TGTGCCAGCAGCTTAGTACCGGGACGGAATAACTATGGCTACACCTTC. Translating gives CASSLVPGRNNYGYTF.

The chain joins TRBV10-1 to TRBJ1-5; D remains unclear. Germline lookup yields CDR1 WNHNN and CDR2 SYGVQD (reference sequence). This CDR3 is built from 19 residues. V gave up 7 bases and J gave up 1 base, with 26 bases separating them. CDR3 loop: CASTNKILEKLPSNQPQHF. In DNA, the CDR3 is TGCGCCAGCACAAACAAAATCTTAGAGAAACTACCCAGCAATCAGCCCCAGCATTTT.

This chain connects TRBV12-3 or TRBV12-4 to TRBJ1-2; perhaps TRBD1 as D (6 bases). The CDR3 runs 13 residues. The V and J ends lost 6 bases and 6 bases respectively, with 14 bases between them. This chain's CDR3 is CASRLTGSDGYTF. CDR3 coding DNA: TGTGCCAGCAGACTAACAGGGTCTGATGGCTACACCTTC.

The V gene is TRBV4-1, the J gene TRBJ1-2, with 8 bases identical to TRBD1. J was trimmed by 6 bases and V by 4 bases; bases with no gene match: 7. The CDR3 loop spans 14 amino acids. Per germline, CDR1 MGHRA and CDR2 YSYEKL. Here the CDR3 DNA reads TGCGCCAGCAGCCGCCCGGACAGGGAGGATGGCTACACCTTC. Translating it yields CASSRPDREDGYTF.

The V and J genes are TRBV6-2 or TRBV6-3 and TRBJ2-7; D unresolved. Deletions cut 6 bases from V and 0 bases from J, with 12 bases between. The CDR3 extends over 14 amino acids. The germline gives CDR1 MNHEY, CDR2 SVGEGT. DNA for the CDR3: TGTGCCAGCAGCCGCCCATACAGCTCCTACGAGCAGTACTTC. This gives the protein CASSRPYSSYEQYF.

The chain combines TRBV4-3 with TRBJ1-4; D gene uncertain. From germline, CDR1 is LGHNA and CDR2 YSLEER. CDR3 length: 15 amino acids. V gave up 0 bases and J gave up 5 bases, with 10 bases separating them. CDR3 bases: TGCGCCAGCAGCCAAGAGGCCTACTTCAATGAAAAACTGTTTTTT. Its translation: CASSQEAYFNEKLFF.

This chain uses TRBV5-1 with TRBJ1-1, with 7 bases lining up with TRBD1. The germline CDR1 and CDR2 sequences are SGHRS and YFSETQ. The CDR3 is made up of 17 amino acids. Unmatched junction bases numbered 14, after V lost 0 bases and J lost 6 bases. In DNA form, the CDR3 reads TGCGCCAGCAGCTTGGCCGCTGGACAGGCAGACAGGGCTGAAGCTTTCTTT. Translation: CASSLAAGQADRAEAFF.

The chain has TRBV10-3 and TRBJ1-3, with 7 positions matching TRBD1. Germline-derived CDR1 and CDR2 are ENHRY and SYGVKD. The CDR3 covers 12 residues. J lost 14 bases, V lost 0 bases, and 4 bases had no gene match. The CDR3 DNA reads TGTGCCATCAGTGAGTCGACAGGGCACGTATATTTT. Translated, it gives CAISESTGHVYF.

This rearrangement joins TRBV4-3 to TRBJ2-7; 11 bases align to TRBD1. This CDR3 contains 17 residues. Per the germline V gene, CDR1 is LGHNA and CDR2 is YSLEER. J gave up 3 bases and V 3 bases, and 10 bases lay outside the gene matches. The DNA for the CDR3 is TGCGCCAGCAGCCAGTTGCCGACCGGGACAGGGGGCTACGAGCAGTACTTC. It specifies CASSQLPTGTGGYEQYF.